This T cell receptor beta chain stems from a study of blood T cells in healthy people across ages. Study background: In model experiments, template switching was able to capture about one barcoded beta molecule for every two T cells that were present. Study-wide results and limits: Per million T cells, TCR beta diversity dropped roughly linearly as age increased.

On this clonotype: What it recognizes is unknown.

Per germline, CDR1 SGHTS and CDR2 YDEGEE. Trimming took 3 bases from V and 3 from J, leaving 12 bases between them. This CDR3 spans 15 amino acids. Using a J-beta primer mix together with a sample-barcoded 5' primer, a second PCR was run for roughly 6 to 12 cycles. TCRdb called the 5' RACE reads again in MiXCR, with one record for every CDR3 protein. Among about 620,000 distinct CDR3 sequences listed, around 21% were seen once. Aged about 6 to 90, donors were systemically healthy Caucasians from Russia. This TCR was recovered from a man between 65 and 85 years old in good health. The sequencing input was blood. The chain links TRBV5-8 to TRBJ2-2; tentative D call: TRBD1 (6 bases). The CDR3 region is CASSSGTWDTGELFF. For the CDR3, the DNA is TGTGCCAGCAGCTCGGGGACATGGGACACCGGGGAGCTGTTTTTT. Looking up the rest from reference TRBV5-8 and TRBJ2-2 gives the full variable domain: EAGVTQSPTHLIKTRGQQATLRCSPISGHTSVYWYQQALGLGLQFLLWYDEGEERNRGNFPPRFSGRQFPNYSSELNVNALELEDSALYLCASSSGTWDTGELFFGEGSRLTVL.